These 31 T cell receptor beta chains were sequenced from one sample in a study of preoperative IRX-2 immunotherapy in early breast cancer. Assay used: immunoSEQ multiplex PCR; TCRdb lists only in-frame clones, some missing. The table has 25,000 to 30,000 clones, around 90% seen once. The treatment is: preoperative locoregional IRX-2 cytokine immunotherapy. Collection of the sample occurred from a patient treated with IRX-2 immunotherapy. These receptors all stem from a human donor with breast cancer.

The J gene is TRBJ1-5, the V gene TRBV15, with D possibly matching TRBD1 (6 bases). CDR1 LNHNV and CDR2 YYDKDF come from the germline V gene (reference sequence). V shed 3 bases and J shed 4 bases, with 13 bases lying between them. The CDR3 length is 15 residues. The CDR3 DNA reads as TGTGCCACCAGCAGGGGGGTACAGGGTAATCAGCCCCAGCATTTT. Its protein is CATSRGVQGNQPQHF.

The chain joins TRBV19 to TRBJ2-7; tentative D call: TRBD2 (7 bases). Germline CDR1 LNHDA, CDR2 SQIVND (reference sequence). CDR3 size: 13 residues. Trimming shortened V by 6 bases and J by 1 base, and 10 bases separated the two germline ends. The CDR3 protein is CASSGGQSYEQYF. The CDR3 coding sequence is TGTGCCAGTAGCGGGGGGCAATCCTACGAGCAGTACTTC.

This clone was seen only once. CDR3 protein: CSAGQNQPQHF. DNA for the CDR3: TGCAGTGCTGGACAGAATCAGCCCCAGCATTTT. V is TRBV20-1 and J is TRBJ1-5; D might be TRBD1 (6 bases). Germline CDR1 reads DFQATT; CDR2 reads SNEGSKA (reference sequence). The length of the CDR3 is 11 residues. With 5 bases removed from V and 4 bases from J, the gap between germline ends came to 6 bases.

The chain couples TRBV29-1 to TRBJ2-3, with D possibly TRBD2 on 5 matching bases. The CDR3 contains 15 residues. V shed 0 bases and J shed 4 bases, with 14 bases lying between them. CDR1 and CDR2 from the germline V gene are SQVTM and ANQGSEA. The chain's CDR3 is CSVEDPLERADTQYF. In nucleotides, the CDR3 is TGCAGCGTTGAAGACCCCCTCGAGAGGGCAGATACGCAGTATTTT.

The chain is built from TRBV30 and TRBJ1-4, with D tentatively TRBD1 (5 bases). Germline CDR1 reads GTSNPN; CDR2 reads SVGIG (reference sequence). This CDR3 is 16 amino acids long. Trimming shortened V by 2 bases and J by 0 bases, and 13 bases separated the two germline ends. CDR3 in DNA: TGTGCCTGGAGTCCGGGACTGGTGACAACTAATGAAAAACTGTTTTTT. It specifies CAWSPGLVTTNEKLFF.

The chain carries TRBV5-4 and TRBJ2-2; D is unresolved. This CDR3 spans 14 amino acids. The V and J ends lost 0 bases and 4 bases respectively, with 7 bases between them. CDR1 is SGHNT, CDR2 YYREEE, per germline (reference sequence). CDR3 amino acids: CASSLGSLTGELFF. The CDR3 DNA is TGTGCCAGCAGCTTGGGCAGTCTCACCGGGGAGCTGTTTTTT.

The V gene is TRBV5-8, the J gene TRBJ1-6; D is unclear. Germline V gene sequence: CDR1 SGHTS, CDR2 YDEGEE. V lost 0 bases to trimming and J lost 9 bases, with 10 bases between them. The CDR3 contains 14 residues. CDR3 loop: CASSLAVVFSPLHF. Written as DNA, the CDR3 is TGTGCCAGCAGCTTGGCGGTCGTTTTTTCACCCCTCCACTTT.

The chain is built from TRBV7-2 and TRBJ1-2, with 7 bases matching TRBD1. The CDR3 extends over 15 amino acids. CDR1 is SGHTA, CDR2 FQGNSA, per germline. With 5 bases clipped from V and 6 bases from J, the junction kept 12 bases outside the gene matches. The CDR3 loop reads CASSPLKGGADGYTF. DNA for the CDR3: TGTGCCAGCAGCCCGTTAAAAGGGGGCGCCGATGGCTACACCTTC.

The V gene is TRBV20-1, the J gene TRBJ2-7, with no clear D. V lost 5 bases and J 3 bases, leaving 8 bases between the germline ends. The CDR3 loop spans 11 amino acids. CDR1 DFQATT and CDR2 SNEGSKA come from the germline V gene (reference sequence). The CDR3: CSAARVYEQYF. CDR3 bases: TGCAGTGCTGCACGGGTCTACGAGCAGTACTTC.

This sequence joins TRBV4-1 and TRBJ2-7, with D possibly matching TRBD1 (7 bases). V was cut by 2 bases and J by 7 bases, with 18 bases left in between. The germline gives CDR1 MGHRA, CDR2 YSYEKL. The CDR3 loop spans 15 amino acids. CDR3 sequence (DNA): TGCGCCAGCAGCCAACGGGGGACAGTCCTGGGGGAGCAGTACTTC. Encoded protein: CASSQRGTVLGEQYF.

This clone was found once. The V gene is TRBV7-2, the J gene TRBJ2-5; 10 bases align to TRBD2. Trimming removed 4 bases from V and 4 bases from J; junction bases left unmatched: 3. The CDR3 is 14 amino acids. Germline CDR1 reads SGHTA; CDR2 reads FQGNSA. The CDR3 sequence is CASSSGLASETQYF. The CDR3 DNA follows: TGTGCCAGCAGCTCGGGACTAGCGTCAGAGACCCAGTACTTC.

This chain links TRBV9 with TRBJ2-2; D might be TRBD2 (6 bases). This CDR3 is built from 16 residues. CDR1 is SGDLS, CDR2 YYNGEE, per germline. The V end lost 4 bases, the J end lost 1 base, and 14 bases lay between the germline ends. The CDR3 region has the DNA TGTGCCAGCAGCCCTCAGGACTATCGGAACACCGGGGAGCTGTTTTTT. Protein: CASSPQDYRNTGELFF.

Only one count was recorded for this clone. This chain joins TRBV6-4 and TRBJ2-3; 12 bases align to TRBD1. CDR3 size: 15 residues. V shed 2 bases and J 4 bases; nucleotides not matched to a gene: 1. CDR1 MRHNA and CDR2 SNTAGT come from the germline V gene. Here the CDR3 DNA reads TGTGCCAGCAGTGACGGGACAGGGGGCGCAGATACGCAGTATTTT. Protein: CASSDGTGGADTQYF.

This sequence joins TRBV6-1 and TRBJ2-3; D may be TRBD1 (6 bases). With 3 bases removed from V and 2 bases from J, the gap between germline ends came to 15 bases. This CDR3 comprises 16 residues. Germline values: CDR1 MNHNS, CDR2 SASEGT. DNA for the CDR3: TGTGCCAGCAGTGACTTTGCCAGACAGGCCACAGATACGCAGTATTTT. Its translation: CASSDFARQATDTQYF.

CDR3 DNA sequence: TGTGCCTGGAGTGCAGGGAGAGGCTACACCTTC. It translates to CAWSAGRGYTF. The chain employs TRBV30 and TRBJ1-2; D possibly corresponds to TRBD1 (5 bases). Germline V lookup: CDR1 GTSNPN, CDR2 SVGIG (reference sequence). Trimming removed 1 base at V and 8 bases at J, with 8 bases between. This CDR3 is 11 amino acids long.

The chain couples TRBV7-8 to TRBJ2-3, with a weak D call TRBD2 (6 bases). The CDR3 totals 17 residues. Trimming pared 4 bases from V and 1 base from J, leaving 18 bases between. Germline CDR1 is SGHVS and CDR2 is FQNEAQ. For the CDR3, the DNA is TGTGCCAGCAGCTCCTGGTCGGCGGGAAGGGGCACAGATACGCAGTATTTT. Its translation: CASSSWSAGRGTDTQYF.

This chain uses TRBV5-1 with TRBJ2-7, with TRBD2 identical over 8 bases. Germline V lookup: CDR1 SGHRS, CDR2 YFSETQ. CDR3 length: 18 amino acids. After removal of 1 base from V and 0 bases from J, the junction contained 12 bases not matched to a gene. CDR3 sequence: CASSLPALTSGLSYEQYF. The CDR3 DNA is TGCGCCAGCAGCTTGCCGGCCCTAACTAGCGGCCTCTCCTACGAGCAGTACTTC.

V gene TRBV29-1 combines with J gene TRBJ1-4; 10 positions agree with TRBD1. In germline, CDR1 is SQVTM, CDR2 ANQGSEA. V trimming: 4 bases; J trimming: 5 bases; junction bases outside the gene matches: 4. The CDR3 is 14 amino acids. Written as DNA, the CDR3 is TGCAGCGTTGGGCCGGGACAGGGGAATGAAAAACTGTTTTTT. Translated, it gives CSVGPGQGNEKLFF.

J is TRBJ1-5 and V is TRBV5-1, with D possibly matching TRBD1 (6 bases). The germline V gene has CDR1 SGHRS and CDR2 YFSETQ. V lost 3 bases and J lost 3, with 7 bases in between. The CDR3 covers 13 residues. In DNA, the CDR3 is TGCGCCAGCAGCTGGGACACCAATCAGCCCCAGCATTTT. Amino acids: CASSWDTNQPQHF.

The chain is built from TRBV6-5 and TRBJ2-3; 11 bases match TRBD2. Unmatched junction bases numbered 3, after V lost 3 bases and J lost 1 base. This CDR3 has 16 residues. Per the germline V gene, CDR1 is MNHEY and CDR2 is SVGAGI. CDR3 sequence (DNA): TGTGCCAGCAGTTATCTACTAGCGGGGGGCACAGATACGCAGTATTTT. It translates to CASSYLLAGGTDTQYF.

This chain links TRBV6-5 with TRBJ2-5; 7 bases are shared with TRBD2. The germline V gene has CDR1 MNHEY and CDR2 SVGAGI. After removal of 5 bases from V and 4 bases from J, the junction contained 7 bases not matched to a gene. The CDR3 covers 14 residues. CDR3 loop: CASSPPGGGETQYF. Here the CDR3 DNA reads TGTGCCAGCAGTCCGCCTGGGGGGGGAGAGACCCAGTACTTC.

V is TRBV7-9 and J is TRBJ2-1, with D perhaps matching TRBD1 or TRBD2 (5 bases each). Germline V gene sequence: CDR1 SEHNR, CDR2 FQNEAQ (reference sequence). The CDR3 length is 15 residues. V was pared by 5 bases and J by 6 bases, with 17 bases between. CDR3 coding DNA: TGTGCCAGCAGCCTTACCCTGGGTGGGACCAATGAGCAGTTCTTC. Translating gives CASSLTLGGTNEQFF.

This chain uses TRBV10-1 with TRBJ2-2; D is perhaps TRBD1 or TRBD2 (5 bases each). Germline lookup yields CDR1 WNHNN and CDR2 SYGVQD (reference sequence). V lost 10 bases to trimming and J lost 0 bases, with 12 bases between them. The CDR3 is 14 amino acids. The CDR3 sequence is CATRGETNTGELFF. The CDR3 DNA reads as TGCGCCACCCGAGGGGAGACGAACACCGGGGAGCTGTTTTTT.

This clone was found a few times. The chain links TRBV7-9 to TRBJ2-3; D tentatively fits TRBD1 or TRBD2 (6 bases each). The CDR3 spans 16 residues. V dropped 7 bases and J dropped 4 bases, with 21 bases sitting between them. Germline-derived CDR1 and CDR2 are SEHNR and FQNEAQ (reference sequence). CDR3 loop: CASTPVSSGAADTQYF. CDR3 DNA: TGTGCCAGCACCCCTGTTTCTTCGGGGGCCGCAGATACGCAGTATTTT.

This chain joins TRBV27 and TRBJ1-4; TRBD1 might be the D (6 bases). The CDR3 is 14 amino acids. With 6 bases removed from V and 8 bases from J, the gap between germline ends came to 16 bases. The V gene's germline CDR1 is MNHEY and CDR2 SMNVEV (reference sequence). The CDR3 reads CASRPGGLGEKLFF. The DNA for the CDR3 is TGTGCCAGCAGACCTGGGGGGCTCGGGGAAAAACTGTTTTTT.

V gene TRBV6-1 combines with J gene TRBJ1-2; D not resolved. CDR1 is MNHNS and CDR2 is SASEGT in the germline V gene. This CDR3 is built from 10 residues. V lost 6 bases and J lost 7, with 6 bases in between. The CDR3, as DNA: TGTGCCAGCAGGGAAATTGGCTACACCTTC. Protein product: CASREIGYTF.

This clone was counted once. The CDR3 loop reads CAWSVTSPGTDTQYF. In nucleotides, the CDR3 is TGTGCCTGGAGTGTAACCTCCCCGGGCACAGATACGCAGTATTTT. This chain uses TRBV30 with TRBJ2-3; D is undetermined. CDR3 length: 15 residues. V was cut by 0 bases and J by 1 base, with 11 bases left in between. Germline lookup yields CDR1 GTSNPN and CDR2 SVGIG (reference sequence).

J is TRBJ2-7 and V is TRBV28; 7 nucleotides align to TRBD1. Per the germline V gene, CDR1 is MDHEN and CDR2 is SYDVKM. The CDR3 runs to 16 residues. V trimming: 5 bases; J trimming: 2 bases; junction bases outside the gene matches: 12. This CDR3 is CASSLPRQGYPYEQYF. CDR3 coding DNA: TGTGCCAGCAGTCTACCGCGACAGGGCTACCCCTACGAGCAGTACTTC.

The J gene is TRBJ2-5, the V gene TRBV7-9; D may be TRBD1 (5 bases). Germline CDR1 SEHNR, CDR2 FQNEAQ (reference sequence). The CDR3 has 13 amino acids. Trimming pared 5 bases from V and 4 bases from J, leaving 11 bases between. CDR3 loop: CASSAQVRETQYF. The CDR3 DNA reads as TGTGCCAGCAGCGCACAGGTTAGAGAGACCCAGTACTTC.

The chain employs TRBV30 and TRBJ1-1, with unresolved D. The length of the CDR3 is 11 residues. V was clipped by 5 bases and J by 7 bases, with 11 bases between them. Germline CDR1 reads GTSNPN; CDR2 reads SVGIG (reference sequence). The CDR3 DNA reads TGTGCCTGGGGGCGGGTTAATGAAGCTTTCTTT. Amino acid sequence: CAWGRVNEAFF.

The CDR3 nucleotides are TGTGCCAGCAGTGAGCCAGGGCGGGGCTACACCTTC. Translated: CASSEPGRGYTF. V gene TRBV25-1 combines with J gene TRBJ1-2; D is possibly TRBD1 (5 bases). The germline gives CDR1 MGHDK, CDR2 SYGVNS. The CDR3 consists of 12 residues. V shed 3 bases and J shed 8 bases, with 10 bases lying between them.